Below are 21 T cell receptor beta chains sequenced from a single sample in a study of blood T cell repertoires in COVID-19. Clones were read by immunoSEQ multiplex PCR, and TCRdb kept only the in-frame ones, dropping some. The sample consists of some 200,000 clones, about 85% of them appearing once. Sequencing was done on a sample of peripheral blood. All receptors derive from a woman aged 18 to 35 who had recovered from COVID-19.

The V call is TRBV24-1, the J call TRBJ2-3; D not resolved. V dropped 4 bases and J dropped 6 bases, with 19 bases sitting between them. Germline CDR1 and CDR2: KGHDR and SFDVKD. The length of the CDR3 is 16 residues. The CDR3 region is CATSDARGVHKDTQYF. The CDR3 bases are TGTGCCACCAGTGACGCCAGAGGCGTCCACAAGGATACGCAGTATTTT.

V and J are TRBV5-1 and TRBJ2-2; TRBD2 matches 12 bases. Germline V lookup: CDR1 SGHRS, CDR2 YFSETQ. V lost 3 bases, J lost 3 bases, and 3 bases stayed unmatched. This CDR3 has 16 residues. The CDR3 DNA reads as TGCGCCAGCAGCTGGACTAGCGGGACAGACACCGGGGAGCTGTTTTTT. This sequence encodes CASSWTSGTDTGELFF.

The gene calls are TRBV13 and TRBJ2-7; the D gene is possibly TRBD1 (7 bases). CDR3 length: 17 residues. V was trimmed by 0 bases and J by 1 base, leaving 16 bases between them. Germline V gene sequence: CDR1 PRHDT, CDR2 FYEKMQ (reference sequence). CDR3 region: CASSLGGGDRLSYEQYF. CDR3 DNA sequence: TGTGCCAGCAGCTTAGGGGGCGGGGACAGATTATCCTACGAGCAGTACTTC.

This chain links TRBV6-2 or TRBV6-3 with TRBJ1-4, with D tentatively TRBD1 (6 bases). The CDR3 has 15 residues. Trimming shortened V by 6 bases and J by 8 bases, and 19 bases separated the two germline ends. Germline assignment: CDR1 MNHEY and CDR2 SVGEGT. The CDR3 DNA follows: TGTGCCAGCAGCCGGGGGACATGGGTGGGAGAAAAACTGTTTTTT. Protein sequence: CASSRGTWVGEKLFF.

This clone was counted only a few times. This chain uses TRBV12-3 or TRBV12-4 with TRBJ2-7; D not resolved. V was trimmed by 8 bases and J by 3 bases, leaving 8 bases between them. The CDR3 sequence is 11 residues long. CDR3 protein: CASGSVYEQYF. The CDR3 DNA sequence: TGTGCCAGCGGTTCGGTCTACGAGCAGTACTTC.

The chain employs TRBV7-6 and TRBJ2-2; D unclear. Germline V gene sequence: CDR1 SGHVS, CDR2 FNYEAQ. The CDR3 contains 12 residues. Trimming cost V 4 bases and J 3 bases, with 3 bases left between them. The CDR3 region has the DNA TGTGCCAGCAGCTACTACACCGGGGAGCTGTTTTTT. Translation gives CASSYYTGELFF.

DNA for the CDR3: TGTGCCAGCAGCTTAGCCGCTGAAGCTTTCTTT. Amino acid sequence: CASSLAAEAFF. This chain connects TRBV13 to TRBJ1-1; D gene ambiguous. Germline V lookup: CDR1 PRHDT, CDR2 FYEKMQ (reference sequence). This CDR3 comprises 11 residues. V was trimmed by 1 base and J by 6 bases, leaving 3 bases between them. The full variable domain, in which reference TRBV13 and TRBJ1-1 provide the parts outside the CDR3, is AAGVIQSPRHLIKEKRETATLKCYPIPRHDTVYWYQQGPGQDPQFLISFYEKMQSDKGSIPDRFSAQQFSDYHSELNMSSLELGDSALYFCASSLAAEAFFGQGTRLTVV.

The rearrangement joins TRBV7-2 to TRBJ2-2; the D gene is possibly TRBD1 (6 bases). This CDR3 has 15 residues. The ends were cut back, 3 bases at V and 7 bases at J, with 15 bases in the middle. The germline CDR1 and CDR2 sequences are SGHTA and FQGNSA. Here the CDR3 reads CASSLDSTVGGELFF. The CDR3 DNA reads TGTGCCAGCAGCTTGGACAGTACGGTGGGCGGGGAGCTGTTTTTT.

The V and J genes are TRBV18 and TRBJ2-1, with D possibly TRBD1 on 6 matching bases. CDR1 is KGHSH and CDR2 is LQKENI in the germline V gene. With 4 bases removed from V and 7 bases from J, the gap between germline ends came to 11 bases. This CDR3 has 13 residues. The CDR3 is CASSQNRANEQFF. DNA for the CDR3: TGTGCCAGCTCACAAAACAGGGCTAATGAGCAGTTCTTC.

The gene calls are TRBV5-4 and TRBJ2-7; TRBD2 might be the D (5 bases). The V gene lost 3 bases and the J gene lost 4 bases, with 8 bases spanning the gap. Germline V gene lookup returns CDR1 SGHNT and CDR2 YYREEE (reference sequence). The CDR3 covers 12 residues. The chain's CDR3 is CASSSDFYEQYF. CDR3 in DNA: TGTGCCAGCAGCTCGGACTTTTACGAGCAGTACTTC. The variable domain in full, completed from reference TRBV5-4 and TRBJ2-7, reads ETGVTQSPTHLIKTRGQQVTLRCSSQSGHNTVSWYQQALGQGPQFIFQYYREEENGRGNFPPRFSGLQFPNYSSELNVNALELDDSALYLCASSSDFYEQYFGPGTRLTVT.

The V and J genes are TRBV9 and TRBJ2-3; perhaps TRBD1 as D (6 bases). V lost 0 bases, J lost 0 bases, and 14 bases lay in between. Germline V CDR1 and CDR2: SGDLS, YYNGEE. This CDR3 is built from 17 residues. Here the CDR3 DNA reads TGTGCCAGCAGCGTAGAATCGGCAGGGACAAGCACAGATACGCAGTATTTT. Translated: CASSVESAGTSTDTQYF.

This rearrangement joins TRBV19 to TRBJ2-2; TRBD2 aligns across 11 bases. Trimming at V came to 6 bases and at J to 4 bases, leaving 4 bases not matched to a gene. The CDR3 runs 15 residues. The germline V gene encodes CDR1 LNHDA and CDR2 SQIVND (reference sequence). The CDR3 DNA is TGTGCCAGTAGGGCAACTAGCGGGAGCACCGGGGAGCTGTTTTTT. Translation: CASRATSGSTGELFF.

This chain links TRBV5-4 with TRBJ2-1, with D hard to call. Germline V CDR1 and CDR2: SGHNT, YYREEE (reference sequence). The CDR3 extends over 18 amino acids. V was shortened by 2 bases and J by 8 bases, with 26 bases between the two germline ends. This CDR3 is CASSFGPHVSFPKYEQFF. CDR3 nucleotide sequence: TGTGCCAGCAGCTTTGGCCCCCACGTATCATTCCCAAAATATGAGCAGTTCTTC.

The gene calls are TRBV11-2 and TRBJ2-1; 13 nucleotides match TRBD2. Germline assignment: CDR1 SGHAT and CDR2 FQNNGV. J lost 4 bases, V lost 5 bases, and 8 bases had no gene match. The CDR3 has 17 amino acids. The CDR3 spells CASSPGTSGIGYNEQFF. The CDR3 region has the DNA TGTGCCAGCAGCCCGGGGACTAGCGGGATTGGATACAATGAGCAGTTCTTC.

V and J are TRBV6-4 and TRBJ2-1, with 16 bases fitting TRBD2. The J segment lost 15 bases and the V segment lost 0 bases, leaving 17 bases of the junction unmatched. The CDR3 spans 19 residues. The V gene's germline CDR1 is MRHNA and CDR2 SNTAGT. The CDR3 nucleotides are TGTGCCAGCAGTGACTCAGTAGGTCGGTCCGGGACTAGCGGGAGGGTCGTGTTCTTC. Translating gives CASSDSVGRSGTSGRVVFF.

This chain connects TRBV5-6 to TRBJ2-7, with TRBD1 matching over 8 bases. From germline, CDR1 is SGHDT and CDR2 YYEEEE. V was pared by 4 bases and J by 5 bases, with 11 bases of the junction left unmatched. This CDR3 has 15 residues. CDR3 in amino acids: CASSLRDRWGHEQYF. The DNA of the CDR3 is TGTGCCAGCAGCCTTAGGGACAGGTGGGGCCACGAGCAGTACTTC.

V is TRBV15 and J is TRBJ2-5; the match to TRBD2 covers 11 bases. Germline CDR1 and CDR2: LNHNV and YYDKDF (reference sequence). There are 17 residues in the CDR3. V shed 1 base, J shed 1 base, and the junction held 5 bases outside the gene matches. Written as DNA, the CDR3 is TGTGCCACCAGCAGAGGAATTAGCGGGAGGGCCCAAGAGACCCAGTACTTC. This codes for CATSRGISGRAQETQYF.

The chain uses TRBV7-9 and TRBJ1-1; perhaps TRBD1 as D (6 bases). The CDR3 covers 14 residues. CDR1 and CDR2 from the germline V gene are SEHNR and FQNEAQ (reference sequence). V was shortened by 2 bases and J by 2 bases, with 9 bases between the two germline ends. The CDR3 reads CASSLQGPNTEAFF. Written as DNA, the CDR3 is TGTGCCAGCAGCTTACAGGGGCCAAACACTGAAGCTTTCTTT. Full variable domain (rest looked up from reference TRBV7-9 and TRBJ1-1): DTGVSQNPRHKITKRGQNVTFRCDPISEHNRLYWYRQTLGQGPEFLTYFQNEAQLEKSRLLSDRFSAERPKGSFSTLEIQRTEQGDSAMYLCASSLQGPNTEAFFGQGTRLTVV.

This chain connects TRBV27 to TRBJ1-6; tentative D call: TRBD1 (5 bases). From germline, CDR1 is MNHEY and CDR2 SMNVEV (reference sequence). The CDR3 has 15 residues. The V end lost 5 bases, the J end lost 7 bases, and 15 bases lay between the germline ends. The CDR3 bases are TGTGCCAGCAGTGCGGGAGGGGCCGGGAATTCACCCCTCCACTTT. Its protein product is CASSAGGAGNSPLHF.

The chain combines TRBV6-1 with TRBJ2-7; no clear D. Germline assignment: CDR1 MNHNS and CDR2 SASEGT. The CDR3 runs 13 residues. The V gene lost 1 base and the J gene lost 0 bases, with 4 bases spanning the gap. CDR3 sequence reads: CASSEDGSYEQYF. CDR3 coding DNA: TGTGCCAGCAGTGAAGACGGCTCCTACGAGCAGTACTTC.

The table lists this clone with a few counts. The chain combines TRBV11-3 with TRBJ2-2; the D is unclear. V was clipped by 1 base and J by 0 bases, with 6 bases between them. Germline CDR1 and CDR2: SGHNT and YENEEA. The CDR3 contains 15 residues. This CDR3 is CASSLGSANTGELFF. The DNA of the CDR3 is TGTGCCAGCAGCTTAGGGTCAGCGAACACCGGGGAGCTGTTTTTT.